The rows below give T cell receptor beta chains drawn from one sample of a study of cytomegalovirus exposure and HLA in healthy donors. Sequenced by immunoSEQ multiplex PCR; TCRdb stores in-frame clones only, minus some. There are over 200,000 clones in the sample; 90% occur only once, and under 0.4% lies in the top ten. Sample: PBMCs. The receptors originated from a woman between 18 and 29 years old in good health and CMV-seronegative. The CDR3 runs from the conserved cysteine through the conserved F or W. A D gene is named only where the DNA matches it firmly. The size entry is marked missing in some rows and otherwise reads once, few, many or a size class.

length,D,V,J,size,DNA,CDR3
15,TRBD1,TRBV2,TRBJ1-1,NA,TGTGCCAGCAAGATGACAGGGATACCGAACACTGAAGCTTTCTTT,CASKMTGIPNTEAFF
17,TRBD2,TRBV7-9,TRBJ2-5,NA,TGTGCCAGCAGCTTAGCTCCACTAGCGGGCTTCCAAGAGACCCAGTACTTC,CASSLAPLAGFQETQYF
15,TRBD1,TRBV28,TRBJ2-1,NA,TGTGCCAGCAGTTTCCCCGGACAGGGGGCCAATGAGCAGTTCTTC,CASSFPGQGANEQFF
16,NA,TRBV9,TRBJ2-5,NA,TGTGCCAGCAGCGTAGGTCTGAGTCTTTACCAAGAGACCCAGTACTTC,CASSVGLSLYQETQYF
13,NA,TRBV5-1,TRBJ1-5,NA,TGCGCCAGCAGTAGTGAAGGGGATCAGCCCCAGCATTTT,CASSSEGDQPQHF
14,NA,TRBV10-2,TRBJ1-2,NA,TGCGCCAGCAGTCTCCACACGAATAACTATGGCTACACCTTC,CASSLHTNNYGYTF
14,TRBD2,TRBV6-5,TRBJ2-3,NA,TGTGCCAGCAGACCCGGGGGGGCGACAGATACGCAGTATTTT,CASRPGGATDTQYF
16,TRBD1,TRBV5-4,TRBJ2-1,NA,TGTGCCAGCAGCCACAGGACAGGGAGCTCCTACAATGAGCAGTTCTTC,CASSHRTGSSYNEQFF
15,TRBD1,TRBV5-1,TRBJ1-1,NA,TGCGCCAGCAGCCGGACAGGACCTATGAACACTGAAGCTTTCTTT,CASSRTGPMNTEAFF
15,TRBD1,TRBV27,TRBJ1-5,NA,TGTGCCAGCAGTCCCCTACAGGGGGATTATCAGCCCCAGCATTTT,CASSPLQGDYQPQHF
14,NA,TRBV27,TRBJ1-1,NA,TGTGCCAGCAGTTTAGCAGGATCTAACACTGAAGCTTTCTTT,CASSLAGSNTEAFF
13,NA,TRBV15,TRBJ2-2,NA,TGTGCCACCAGCAGGGGGCATCCCGGGGAGCTGTTTTTT,CATSRGHPGELFF
14,NA,TRBV9,TRBJ2-1,NA,TGTGCCAGCAGCGTAGATGCAGGGAACAATGAGCAGTTCTTC,CASSVDAGNNEQFF
14,TRBD1,TRBV2,TRBJ2-7,NA,TGTGCCACCCAACAGAGTGGACAGGCCTACGAGCAGTACTTC,CATQQSGQAYEQYF
15,NA,TRBV2,TRBJ1-5,NA,TGTGCCAGCAGCCACAGGGTTGGGGGGGATCAGCCCCAGCATTTT,CASSHRVGGDQPQHF
13,TRBD2,TRBV27,TRBJ2-3,NA,TGTGCCAGCAGTTTAGCGGGAGCAGATACGCAGTATTTT,CASSLAGADTQYF
17,TRBD2,TRBV15,TRBJ2-1,NA,TGTGCCACCAGAAACGGGGGGTCTACCCTCTCCTACAATGAGCAGTTCTTC,CATRNGGSTLSYNEQFF
14,TRBD1,TRBV5-8,TRBJ2-7,NA,TGTGCCAGCAGCGAGGGACAGGGTTTCTACGAGCAGTACTTC,CASSEGQGFYEQYF
17,TRBD2,TRBV4-1,TRBJ2-1,NA,TGCGCCAGCAGCCACCGGACTAGCGGGGGGGCCAACAATGAGCAGTTCTTC,CASSHRTSGGANNEQFF
15,TRBD1,TRBV6-5,TRBJ1-3,NA,TGTGCCAGCAGACGACAGGGGGTAACCGGAAACACCATATATTTT,CASRRQGVTGNTIYF
16,TRBD1,TRBV5-4,TRBJ2-1,NA,TGTGCCAGCATTCCCGGGACAGGGAATGTGGCGAATGAGCAGTTCTTC,CASIPGTGNVANEQFF
18,TRBD2,TRBV6-1,TRBJ2-5,NA,TGTGCCAGCAGTGAAGTCAGATGGGCTAGCGGGGGGGAAGAGACCCAGTACTTC,CASSEVRWASGGEETQYF
17,NA,TRBV4-2,TRBJ1-2,NA,TGTGCCAGCAGCCAAGAAGCCCCCTACAGGCATTCCTATGGCTACACCTTC,CASSQEAPYRHSYGYTF
15,NA,TRBV10-1,TRBJ2-1,NA,TGCGCCAGCAGTGAGTCTAGGGACTGGGGGGATGAGCAGTTCTTC,CASSESRDWGDEQFF
17,NA,TRBV4-1,TRBJ2-5,once,TGCGCCAGCAGCCAAGGGTTGGCTGAGACAAGACAAGAGACCCAGTACTTC,CASSQGLAETRQETQYF
13,NA,TRBV2,TRBJ1-5,NA,TGTGCCAGCAGTGAAGGGCCTGTTGAGCCCCAGCATTTT,CASSEGPVEPQHF
14,NA,TRBV7-2,TRBJ1-1,NA,TGTGCCAGCAGCTTAGGAGGGTGGGACACTGAAGCTTTCTTT,CASSLGGWDTEAFF
15,TRBD1,TRBV6-5,TRBJ1-3,NA,TGTGCCAGCCGGGACAGTAAAAACTCTGGAAACACCATATATTTT,CASRDSKNSGNTIYF
16,TRBD2,TRBV6-5,TRBJ2-1,NA,TGTGCCAGCAGTTCCGTGCGGGACTATATCTACAATGAGCAGTTCTTC,CASSSVRDYIYNEQFF
16,TRBD1,TRBV4-1,TRBJ1-4,NA,TGCGCCAGCAGCCAAGGGCACGGGACAGGGAATGAAAAACTGTTTTTT,CASSQGHGTGNEKLFF
14,TRBD1,TRBV30,TRBJ1-1,NA,TGTGCCTTAACCCTGGACAGGGGAGACACTGAAGCTTTCTTT,CALTLDRGDTEAFF
14,NA,TRBV6-5,TRBJ2-5,NA,TGTGCCAGCAGTTACTCTTCGTACTCGGAGACCCAGTACTTC,CASSYSSYSETQYF